This T cell receptor (beta chain) was retrieved from a study of blood T cell repertoires in COVID-19. The method was immunoSEQ multiplex PCR; TCRdb's version includes in-frame clones alone and lacks a portion of them. The data show 400,000 or so clones, with about nine tenths seen just once and more than 0.55% held by the top ten. Trimming shortened V by 2 bases and J by 2 bases, and 10 bases separated the two germline ends. The V gene's germline CDR1 is SGHDT and CDR2 YYEEEE. The CDR3 sequence is 15 residues long. Sequencing was performed on PBMCs or T cells enriched from blood (not recorded which). The sequence was collected from a man aged 18 to 29 who had recovered from COVID-19. The rearrangement links TRBV5-6 to TRBJ2-2, with unresolved D. The CDR3 nucleotides are TGTGCCAGCAGCTTATCCCTCTCCAACACCGGGGAGCTGTTTTTT. Protein: CASSLSLSNTGELFF.